Listed here are 17 T cell receptor beta chains from one sample, sequenced in a study of blood T cell repertoires in COVID-19. Assay: immunoSEQ multiplex PCR; the TCRdb copy retains only in-frame clones and omits some. The table shows 150,000 to 200,000 clones, with 90% to 95% occurring only once. Sequencing was performed on peripheral blood. The receptors were gathered from a woman aged 45 to 65 with acute or convalescent COVID-19.

This chain links TRBV30 with TRBJ1-4, with D perhaps matching TRBD1 (5 bases). Germline-derived CDR1 and CDR2 are GTSNPN and SVGIG (reference sequence). This CDR3 has 14 residues. The ends were cut back, 5 bases at V and 7 bases at J, with 17 bases in the middle. Written as DNA, the CDR3 is TGTGCCTGGGACCAGGGAGGGTGGGGTGAAAAACTGTTTTTT. It translates to CAWDQGGWGEKLFF.

This clone occurred once. The chain links TRBV11-2 to TRBJ1-4; unclear D gene. CDR3 length: 16 residues. Germline CDR1 SGHAT, CDR2 FQNNGV. Trimming took off 4 bases at V and 6 bases at J, with 18 bases between the two ends. For the CDR3, the DNA is TGTGCCAGCAGCTCCTCCTTTGGGGAGTGGGATGAAAAACTGTTTTTT. This sequence encodes CASSSSFGEWDEKLFF.

The chain uses TRBV6-1 and TRBJ1-3; D remains unclear. This CDR3 has 15 amino acids. V dropped 3 bases and J dropped 0 bases, with 9 bases sitting between them. CDR1 and CDR2 from the germline V gene are MNHNS and SASEGT. The CDR3 loop reads CASSERGDSGNTIYF. CDR3 DNA sequence: TGTGCCAGCAGTGAGCGGGGTGACTCTGGAAACACCATATATTTT.

Comments on this clone: This may be a read error: a much more frequent sequence differs by one nucleotide. The rearrangement links TRBV11-2 to TRBJ1-1; D is ambiguous. The CDR3 spans 12 residues. Germline V gene data show CDR1 as SGHAT and CDR2 as FQNNGV. Trimming took 4 bases from V and 0 from J, leaving 3 bases between them. The CDR3 loop reads CASSSVNTEAFF. CDR3 nucleotides: TGTGCCAGCAGCTCAGTGAACACTGAAGCTTTCTTT.

The CDR3 nucleotides read TGCGCCAGCAGCCAAGTGGGACAGCGAAATGAAAAACTGTTTTTT. Its translation is CASSQVGQRNEKLFF. The chain links TRBV4-1 to TRBJ1-4; 7 nucleotides align to TRBD1. V lost 1 base to trimming and J lost 5 bases; unmatched junction nucleotides: 4. The CDR3 covers 15 residues. CDR1 MGHRA and CDR2 YSYEKL come from the germline V gene.

V usage is TRBV6-5 and J usage is TRBJ1-5, with D possibly being TRBD1 (5 bases). Per the germline V gene, CDR1 is MNHEY and CDR2 is SVGAGI. The germline V and J ends were trimmed by 7 bases and 0 bases, with 13 bases remaining between them. The CDR3 contains 15 residues. The CDR3 region has the DNA TGTGCCAGCAAACCGGGGGGGAATAGCAATCAGCCCCAGCATTTT. This translates into CASKPGGNSNQPQHF.

This rearrangement joins TRBV28 to TRBJ2-7; D may be TRBD1 (5 bases). Germline lookup yields CDR1 MDHEN and CDR2 SYDVKM. Trimming shortened V by 9 bases and J by 3 bases, and 15 bases separated the two germline ends. The CDR3 runs 13 residues. CDR3 nucleotide sequence: TGTGCCAGTGGCTCTTGGGGCCTCTACGAGCAGTACTTC. Its protein is CASGSWGLYEQYF.

The J gene is TRBJ2-7, the V gene TRBV20-1, with D possibly matching TRBD1 (6 bases). Germline CDR1 and CDR2: DFQATT and SNEGSKA (reference sequence). Deletions cut 3 bases from V and 2 bases from J, with 11 bases between. There are 13 residues in the CDR3. DNA for the CDR3: TGCAGTGCTAGTACACAGGGAACCTACGAGCAGTACTTC. As protein: CSASTQGTYEQYF.

The chain uses TRBV7-2 and TRBJ1-1; D is ambiguous. Germline values: CDR1 SGHTA, CDR2 FQGNSA. Deletions cut 5 bases from V and 3 bases from J, with 16 bases between. This CDR3 contains 15 residues. Here the CDR3 reads CASSGAVVPDTEAFF. CDR3 DNA sequence: TGTGCCAGCAGCGGAGCAGTAGTCCCCGACACTGAAGCTTTCTTT.

The chain uses TRBV27 and TRBJ2-7; TRBD1 matches 7 bases. J lost 12 bases, V lost 5 bases, and 7 bases had no gene match. Germline V CDR1 and CDR2: MNHEY, SMNVEV (reference sequence). The CDR3 totals 11 residues. In DNA form, the CDR3 reads TGTGCCAGCAGTCTCACGGACAGGCTGTACTTC. It is translated as CASSLTDRLYF.

V gene TRBV2 combines with J gene TRBJ2-7; a possible D gene is TRBD1 (5 bases). The CDR3 totals 14 residues. V lost 6 bases to trimming and J lost 3 bases, with 15 bases between them. CDR1 and CDR2 (germline): SNHLY, FYNNEI. Here the CDR3 DNA reads TGTGCCAGCAGATCGGCTGCCAGGGTCTACGAGCAGTACTTC. Translation: CASRSAARVYEQYF.

The rearrangement links TRBV25-1 to TRBJ2-2; 9 bases match TRBD1. The germline V gene encodes CDR1 MGHDK and CDR2 SYGVNS. The CDR3 consists of 14 residues. The ends lost 6 bases at V and 5 bases at J; junction bases unmatched: 4. The CDR3 bases are TGTGCCAGCAGAGAGACAGGGGGGACCGGGGAGCTGTTTTTT. Its translation is CASRETGGTGELFF.

This chain links TRBV2 with TRBJ2-3; 10 positions agree with TRBD1. Germline V gives CDR1 SNHLY, CDR2 FYNNEI. This CDR3 has 14 residues. The J segment lost 5 bases and the V segment lost 6 bases, leaving 5 bases of the junction unmatched. In nucleotides, the CDR3 is TGTGCCAGCAGCCGGACAGGGGGTAAAGATACGCAGTATTTT. Its protein is CASSRTGGKDTQYF.

J is TRBJ1-2 and V is TRBV4-3; no clear D. Per germline, CDR1 LGHNA and CDR2 YSLEER. The CDR3 runs 13 residues. Trimming cost V 4 bases and J 5 bases, with 11 bases left between them. CDR3 nucleotides: TGCGCCAGCAGCCTCGGACTGGAATATGGCTACACCTTC. Translation: CASSLGLEYGYTF.

CDR3 sequence: CASSIDLGQGSYNEQFF. As DNA, the CDR3 is TGTGCCAGTAGTATAGATCTTGGCCAGGGCTCCTACAATGAGCAGTTCTTC. The V call is TRBV19, the J call TRBJ2-1, with D perhaps matching TRBD1 (5 bases). V lost 0 bases to trimming and J lost 0 bases, with 12 bases between them. This CDR3 region has 17 residues. The V gene's germline CDR1 is LNHDA and CDR2 SQIVND (reference sequence).

V and J are TRBV7-9 and TRBJ1-4; 8 bases line up with TRBD1. The ends lost 6 bases at V and 8 bases at J; junction bases unmatched: 5. CDR3 size: 13 residues. Germline assignment: CDR1 SEHNR and CDR2 FQNEAQ (reference sequence). Here the CDR3 reads CASRTGVEEKLFF. The DNA for the CDR3 is TGTGCCAGCAGGACAGGGGTGGAGGAAAAACTGTTTTTT.

This rearrangement joins TRBV4-2 to TRBJ1-5; 7 bases line up with TRBD1. The CDR3 runs 15 residues. With V trimmed by 0 bases and J by 6 bases, 5 bases remained unmatched. CDR1 and CDR2 from the germline V gene are LGHNA and YNFKEQ. Here the CDR3 reads CASSQEGGGSQPQHF. CDR3 DNA sequence: TGTGCCAGCAGCCAAGAAGGGGGCGGCAGTCAGCCCCAGCATTTT.